A selection of T cell receptor beta chains follows, all from one sample in a study of T-cell memory formation after mild COVID-19. TCRdb reprocessed the 5' RACE reads via MiXCR and lists one record per CDR3 protein. In the table there are roughly 130,000 distinct CDR3 sequences, about 18% of which are singletons. Sequencing was performed on PBMCs or a T cell subset sorted from them (not recorded which). These receptors originate from a man younger than 30 who had mild COVID-19 (a few samples of this study predate the infection). Cell type and time point are not known. Each CDR3 is given with its conserved first and last residue. The order of the fields is clone size, V gene, CDR3 protein. Clone size, where shown, is once, few, many, or a class for clones that have expanded.

. TRBV12-3/TRBV12-4 CASSALAGARNEQFF
. TRBV7-2 CASSLALHATGQPQHF
. TRBV12-3/TRBV12-4 CASSMGLAGGGDTQYF
. TRBV6-5 CASSYRGKLRETQYF
. TRBV18 CASSPDRGETEAFF
. TRBV15 CATSPGQSYNEQFF
few TRBV4-3 CASSQRGRNEQYF
few TRBV11-2 CASSLSLAGGASTDTQYF
. TRBV7-9 CASSPVGFETQYF
. TRBV5-1 CASSLDRKYEQYF
. TRBV6-2/TRBV6-3 CASSDGTKNTEAFF
. TRBV12-3/TRBV12-4 CASSWEERGYTF
few TRBV12-3/TRBV12-4 CASSFLAGGSTDTQYF
. TRBV2 CASTSDSPDQPQHF
many TRBV5-1 CASSLDNKYEQYF
. TRBV6-5 CASGKRGGAIGGYTF
many TRBV27 CASSFNPNTEAFF
. TRBV4-2 CASSQGLSGGNSYEQYF
. TRBV6-5 CASSYWTSGQTQYF
many TRBV5-5 CASSLGANTGELFF
few TRBV4-2 CASSQQGAQQPQHF
. TRBV28 CASSTPGNEKLFF
. TRBV11-2 CASSLGDRGGQETQYF
. TRBV12-3/TRBV12-4 CASSSFRRAAGEKLFF
few TRBV24-1 CATSDSDRSYGYTF
. TRBV12-3/TRBV12-4 CASSLVAGKGEAFF
. TRBV2 CASCAQAISYEQYF
few TRBV24-1 CATSDQTDTEAFF
. TRBV12-3/TRBV12-4 CASSRQGAGEKLFF
many TRBV4-1 CASSLQGTYKETQYF
few TRBV20-1 CSAATPPGANVLTF
. TRBV5-1 CASSLAKGEDTQYF
. TRBV6-5 CASSPGPYDYGYTF
few TRBV20-1 CSARDRRGANEKLFF
. TRBV7-9 CASSFVRGVKETQYF
few TRBV5-6 CASSGGTSGTRGTQYF
. TRBV7-8 CASSLDRVYGYTF
. TRBV7-9 CASSLDRDRGDETQYF
many TRBV7-3 CASSFAQTETQYF
few TRBV2 CASSLERGGVYEQYF
many TRBV7-9 CASSSRTGRYEQYF
few TRBV20-1 CSAGGTGLYEQYF
. TRBV18 CASSPAPVAGLGSPLHF
few TRBV4-2 CASSLYPGLAGSTDTQYF
. TRBV3-1 CASSHLANPDTQYF
few TRBV7-9 CASSPSGPDTQYF
. TRBV7-2 CASSFNRGEQPQHF
. TRBV11-2 CASSSPRTGLYGYTF
few TRBV20-1 CSVRGTGGQPQHF
many TRBV7-2 CASSLQGGSYNEQFF
once TRBV4-2 CASSQGYGTGGETQYF
few TRBV5-1 CASSANPGQKNTEAFF
. TRBV29-1 CSGQGDGYTGELFF
. TRBV11-2 CASSIVFGLNYGYTF
few TRBV5-1 CASSLGARKNEQFF
few TRBV20-1 CSARPGDPYNEQFF
. TRBV7-2 CASSSGGLQPQHF
few TRBV27 CASSLSRSNQPQHF
many TRBV5-5 CASSKGNTEAFF
. TRBV7-2 CASSRSSQQPQHF